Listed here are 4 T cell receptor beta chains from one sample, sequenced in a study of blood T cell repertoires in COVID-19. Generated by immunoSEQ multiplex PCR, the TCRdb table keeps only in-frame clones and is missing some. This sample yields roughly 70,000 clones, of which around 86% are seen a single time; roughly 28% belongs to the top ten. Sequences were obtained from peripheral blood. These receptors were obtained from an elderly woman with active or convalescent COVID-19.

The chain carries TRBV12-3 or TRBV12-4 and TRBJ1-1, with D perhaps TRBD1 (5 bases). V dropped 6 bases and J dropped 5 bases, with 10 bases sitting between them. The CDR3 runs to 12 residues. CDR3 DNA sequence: TGTGCCAGCAGAACCAGGGTTACTGAAGCTTTCTTT. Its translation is CASRTRVTEAFF.

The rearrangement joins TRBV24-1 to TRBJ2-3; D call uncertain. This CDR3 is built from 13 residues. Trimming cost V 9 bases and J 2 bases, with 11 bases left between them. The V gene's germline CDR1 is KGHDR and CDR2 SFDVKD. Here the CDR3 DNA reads TGTGCCACCCGGAGCACCCCCACAGATACGCAGTATTTT. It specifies CATRSTPTDTQYF.

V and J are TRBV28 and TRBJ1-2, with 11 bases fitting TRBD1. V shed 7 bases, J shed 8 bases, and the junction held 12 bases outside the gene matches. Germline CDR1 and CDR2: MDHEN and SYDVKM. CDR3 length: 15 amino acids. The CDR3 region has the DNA TGTGCCAGCACCTATAGGACAGGGGGCGCAAAAGGCTACACCTTC. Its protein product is CASTYRTGGAKGYTF.

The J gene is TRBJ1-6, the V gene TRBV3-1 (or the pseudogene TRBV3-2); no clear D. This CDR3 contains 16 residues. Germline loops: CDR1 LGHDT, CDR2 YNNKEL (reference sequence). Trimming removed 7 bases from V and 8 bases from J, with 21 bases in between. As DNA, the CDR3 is TGTGCCAGCACCCAGCGGCTTCCCTACACCGATTCACCCCTCCACTTT. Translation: CASTQRLPYTDSPLHF.